The T cell receptor (beta chain) under discussion was sequenced for a study of molecular identifiers for immune sequencing clone quantification. This clonotype was seen at least ten times. TCRdb re-called the PCR reads through MiXCR, storing one row per CDR3 protein. The table has around 320,000 distinct CDR3 sequences, 24% seen once. Trimming took off 1 base at V and 2 bases at J, with 11 bases between the two ends. The CDR3 is 15 residues long. Germline V lookup: CDR1 MGHRA, CDR2 YSYEKL. The sequenced sample was naive CD8+ T cells from blood, with Jurkat cell RNA spiked in. Subset indicated: FACS-sorted CD8+CD4-CCR7+CD45RA+ naive T cells. This sequence joins TRBV4-1 and TRBJ1-1, with TRBD1 as a possible D gene (5 bases). The clonotype comes from a human donor in good health. Some libraries in this study had Jurkat cell RNA spiked in. The CDR3 protein is CASSQGPGQNTEAFF. CDR3 bases: TGCGCCAGCAGCCAAGGCCCCGGACAAAACACTGAAGCTTTCTTT.